This T cell receptor (beta chain) came from a study of blood T cell repertoires in COVID-19. Trimming took off 0 bases at V and 4 bases at J, with 15 bases between the two ends. This CDR3 region has 16 residues. Looked up from germline, CDR1 is LGHDT and CDR2 is YNNKEL (reference sequence). Measured with immunoSEQ multiplex PCR; TCRdb has only the in-frame clones, and not every one. The data hold 250,000 to 300,000 clones, with about 90% observed a single time. This sequence was found in a woman aged 45-59 years who had recovered from COVID-19. The rearrangement uses TRBV3-1 (or the pseudogene TRBV3-2) and TRBJ1-2; TRBD1 is a possible D gene (6 bases). The sample was peripheral blood. CDR3 amino acids: CASSQDVGAYGYGYTF. CDR3 DNA: TGTGCCAGCAGCCAAGACGTGGGGGCGTACGGCTATGGCTACACCTTC.